This T cell receptor beta chain comes out of a study of cytomegalovirus exposure and HLA in healthy donors. This clone is a singleton in its sample. Produced via immunoSEQ multiplex PCR; TCRdb's table is partial and in-frame only. This sample has under 200,000 clones, with roughly nine tenths found just once. Germline loops: CDR1 SGHVS, CDR2 FNYEAQ. This CDR3 comprises 14 residues. Trimming removed 4 bases from V and 7 bases from J; junction bases left unmatched: 5. This chain uses TRBV7-6 with TRBJ2-2, with TRBD1 matching 8 bases. Sequenced input: PBMCs. This clonotype was sampled from a woman aged 18-29 years in good health and CMV-seropositive. The CDR3 nucleotides are TGTGCCAGCAGCTACTTACAGGGGGACGGGGAGCTGTTTTTT. It is translated as CASSYLQGDGELFF. The full variable domain, its missing parts supplied by reference TRBV7-6 and TRBJ2-2, is GAGVSQSPRYKVTKRGQDVALRCDPISGHVSLYWYRQALGQGPEFLTYFNYEAQQDKSGLPNDRFSAERPEGSISTLTIQRTEQRDSAMYRCASSYLQGDGELFFGEGSRLTVL.